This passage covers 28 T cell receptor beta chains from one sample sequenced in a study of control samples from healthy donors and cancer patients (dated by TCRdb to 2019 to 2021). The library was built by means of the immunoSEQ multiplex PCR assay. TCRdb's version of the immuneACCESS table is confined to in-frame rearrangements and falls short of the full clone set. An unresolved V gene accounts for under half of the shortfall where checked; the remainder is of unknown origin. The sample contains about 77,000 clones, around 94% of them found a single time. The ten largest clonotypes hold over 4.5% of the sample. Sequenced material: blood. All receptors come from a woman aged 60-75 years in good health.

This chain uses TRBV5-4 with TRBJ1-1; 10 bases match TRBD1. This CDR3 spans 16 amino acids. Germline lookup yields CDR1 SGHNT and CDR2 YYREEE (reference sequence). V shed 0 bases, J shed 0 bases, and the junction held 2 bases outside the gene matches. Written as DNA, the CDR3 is TGTGCCAGCAGCTTGGGGACAGGGGGTATGAACACTGAAGCTTTCTTT. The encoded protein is CASSLGTGGMNTEAFF.

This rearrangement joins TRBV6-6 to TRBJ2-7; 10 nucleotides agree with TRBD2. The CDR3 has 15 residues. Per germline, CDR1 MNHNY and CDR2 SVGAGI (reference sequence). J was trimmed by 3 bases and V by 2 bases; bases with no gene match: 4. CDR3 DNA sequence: TGTGCCAGCAGTTACGATGGGACTAGCGACTACGAGCAGTACTTC. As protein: CASSYDGTSDYEQYF.

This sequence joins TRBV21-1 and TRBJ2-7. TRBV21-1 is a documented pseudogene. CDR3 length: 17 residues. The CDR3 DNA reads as TGTGCCAGCAGCAAAAGGGTAGGGCGGTCCAGGCGCTACGAGCAGTACTTC. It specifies CASSKRVGRSRRYEQYF.

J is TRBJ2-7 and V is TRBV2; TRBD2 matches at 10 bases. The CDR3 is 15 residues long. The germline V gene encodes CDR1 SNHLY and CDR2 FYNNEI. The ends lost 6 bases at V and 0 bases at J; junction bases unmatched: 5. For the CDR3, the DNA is TGTGCCAGCAGGCTAGCGGGAGATGTCTCCTACGAGCAGTACTTC. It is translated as CASRLAGDVSYEQYF.

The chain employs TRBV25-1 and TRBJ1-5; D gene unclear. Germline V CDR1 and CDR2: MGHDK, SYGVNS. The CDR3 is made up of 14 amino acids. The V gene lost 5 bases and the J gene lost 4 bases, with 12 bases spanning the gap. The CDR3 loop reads CASSSSGSNQPQHF. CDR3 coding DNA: TGTGCCAGCAGTAGCTCGGGGTCGAATCAGCCCCAGCATTTT. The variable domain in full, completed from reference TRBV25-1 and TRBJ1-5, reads EADIYQTPRYLVIGTGKKITLECSQTMGHDKMYWYQQDPGMELHLIHYSYGVNSTEKGDLSSESTVSRIRTEHFPLTLESARPSHTSQYLCASSSSGSNQPQHFGDGTRLSIL.

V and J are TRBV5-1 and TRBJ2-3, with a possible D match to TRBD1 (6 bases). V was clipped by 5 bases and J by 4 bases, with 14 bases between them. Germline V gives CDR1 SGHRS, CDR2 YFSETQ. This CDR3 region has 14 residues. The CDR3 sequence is CASRLGGRADTQYF. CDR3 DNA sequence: TGCGCCAGCAGGCTTGGGGGCCGGGCAGATACGCAGTATTTT.

The CDR3 sequence: CASSLGDFEKLFF. In DNA, the CDR3 is TGCGCCAGCAGCTTGGGGGATTTTGAAAAACTGTTTTTT. The J gene is TRBJ1-4, the V gene TRBV5-1; D gene uncertain. Trimming took 0 bases from V and 7 from J, leaving 7 bases between them. Germline V lookup: CDR1 SGHRS, CDR2 YFSETQ. The CDR3 length is 13 residues.

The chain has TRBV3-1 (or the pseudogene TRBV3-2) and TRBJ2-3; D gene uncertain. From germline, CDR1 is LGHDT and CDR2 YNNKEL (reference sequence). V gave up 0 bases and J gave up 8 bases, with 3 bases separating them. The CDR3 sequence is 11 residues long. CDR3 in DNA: TGTGCCAGCAGCCAAGAGGTTACGCAGTATTTT. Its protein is CASSQEVTQYF.

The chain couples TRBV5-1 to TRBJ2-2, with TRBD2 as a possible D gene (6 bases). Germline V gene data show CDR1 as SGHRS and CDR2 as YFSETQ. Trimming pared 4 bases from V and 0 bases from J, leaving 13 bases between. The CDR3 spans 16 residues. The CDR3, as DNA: TGCGCCAGCAGCCGGAGGGGCGGGACGAACACCGGGGAGCTGTTTTTT. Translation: CASSRRGGTNTGELFF.

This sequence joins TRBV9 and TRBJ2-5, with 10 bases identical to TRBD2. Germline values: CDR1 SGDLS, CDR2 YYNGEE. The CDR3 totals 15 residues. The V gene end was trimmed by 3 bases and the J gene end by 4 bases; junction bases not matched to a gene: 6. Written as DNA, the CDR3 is TGTGCCAGCAGCGCAGCGGGAGGGCACCGAGAGACCCAGTACTTC. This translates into CASSAAGGHRETQYF.

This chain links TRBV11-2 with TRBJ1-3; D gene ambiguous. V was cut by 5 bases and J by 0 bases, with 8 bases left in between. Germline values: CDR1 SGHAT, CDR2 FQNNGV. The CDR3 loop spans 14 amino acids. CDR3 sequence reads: CASSGFRSGNTIYF. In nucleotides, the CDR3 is TGTGCCAGCAGCGGTTTTCGCTCTGGAAACACCATATATTTT.

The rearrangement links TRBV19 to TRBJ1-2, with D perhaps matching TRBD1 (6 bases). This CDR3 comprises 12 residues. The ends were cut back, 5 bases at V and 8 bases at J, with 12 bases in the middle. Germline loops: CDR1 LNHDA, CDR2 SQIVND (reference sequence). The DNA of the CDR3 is TGTGCCAGTAGTCACGGGGGGCCGGGCTACACCTTC. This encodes CASSHGGPGYTF.

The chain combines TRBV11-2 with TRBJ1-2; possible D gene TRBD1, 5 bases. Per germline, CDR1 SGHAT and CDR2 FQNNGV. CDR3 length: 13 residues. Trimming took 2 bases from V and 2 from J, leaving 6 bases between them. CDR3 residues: CASSLPGNYGYTF. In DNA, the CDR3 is TGTGCCAGCAGCTTACCAGGGAACTATGGCTACACCTTC.

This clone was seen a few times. The CDR3 loop reads CASSRRDGFKEGYTF. In DNA, the CDR3 is TGTGCCAGCAGCAGACGGGACGGCTTTAAGGAGGGCTACACCTTC. V gene TRBV7-2 combines with J gene TRBJ1-2; D possibly corresponds to TRBD1 (5 bases). Between the trimmed V and J ends, which lost 5 bases and 8 bases, there was a span of 21 bases. CDR1 is SGHTA and CDR2 is FQGNSA in the germline V gene. The CDR3 sequence is 15 residues long.

In DNA form, the CDR3 reads TGTGCCAGCTCACCACCTGGGCAGGGTGGCAGGACCATATATTTT. Its translation: CASSPPGQGGRTIYF. J is TRBJ1-3 and V is TRBV18; possibly TRBD1 for D (5 bases). Germline V gene lookup returns CDR1 KGHSH and CDR2 LQKENI. V lost 0 bases and J 10 bases, leaving 16 bases between the germline ends. The CDR3 extends over 15 amino acids.

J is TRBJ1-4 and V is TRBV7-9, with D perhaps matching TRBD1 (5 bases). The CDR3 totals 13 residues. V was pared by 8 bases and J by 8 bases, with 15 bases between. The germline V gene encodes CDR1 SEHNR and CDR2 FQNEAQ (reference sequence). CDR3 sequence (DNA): TGTGCCAGCGCAACCGGGGGTCCCGAAAAACTGTTTTTT. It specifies CASATGGPEKLFF. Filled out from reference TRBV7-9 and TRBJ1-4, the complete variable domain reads DTGVSQNPRHKITKRGQNVTFRCDPISEHNRLYWYRQTLGQGPEFLTYFQNEAQLEKSRLLSDRFSAERPKGSFSTLEIQRTEQGDSAMYLCASATGGPEKLFFGSGTQLSVL.

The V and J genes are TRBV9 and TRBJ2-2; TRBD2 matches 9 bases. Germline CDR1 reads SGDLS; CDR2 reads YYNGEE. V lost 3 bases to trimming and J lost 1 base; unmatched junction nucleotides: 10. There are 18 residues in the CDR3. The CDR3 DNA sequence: TGTGCCAGCAGCGCCAACCGTTATAGCGGGAGGAACACCGGGGAGCTGTTTTTT. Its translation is CASSANRYSGRNTGELFF.

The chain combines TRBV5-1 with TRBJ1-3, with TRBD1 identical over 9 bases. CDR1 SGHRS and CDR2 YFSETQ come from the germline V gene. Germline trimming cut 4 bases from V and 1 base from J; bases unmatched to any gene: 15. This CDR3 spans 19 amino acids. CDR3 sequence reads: CASSRIPGQGLGSGNTIYF. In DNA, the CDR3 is TGCGCCAGCAGCCGAATCCCGGGACAGGGTCTTGGTTCTGGAAACACCATATATTTT.

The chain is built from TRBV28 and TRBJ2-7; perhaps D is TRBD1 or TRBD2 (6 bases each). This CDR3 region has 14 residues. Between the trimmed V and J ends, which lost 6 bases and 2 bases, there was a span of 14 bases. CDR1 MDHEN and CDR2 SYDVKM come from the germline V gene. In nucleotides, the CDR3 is TGTGCCAGCAGAAACGGGGGCAGTACCTACGAGCAGTACTTC. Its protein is CASRNGGSTYEQYF.

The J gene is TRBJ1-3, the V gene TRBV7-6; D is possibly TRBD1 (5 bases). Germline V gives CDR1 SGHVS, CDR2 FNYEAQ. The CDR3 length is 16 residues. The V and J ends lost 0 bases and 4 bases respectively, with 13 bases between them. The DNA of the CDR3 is TGTGCCAGCAGCTTAGCAGGGGATCCCTCCGGAAACACCATATATTTT. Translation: CASSLAGDPSGNTIYF.

The CDR3 nucleotides read TGTGCCAGCAGCTTAGGGGGGCTAGCAGCGAACACCGGGGAGCTGTTTTTT. As protein: CASSLGGLAANTGELFF. The rearrangement joins TRBV7-6 to TRBJ2-2, with D maybe TRBD1 (6 bases). Germline V gene sequence: CDR1 SGHVS, CDR2 FNYEAQ. This CDR3 has 17 amino acids. V lost 1 base, J lost 0 bases, and 12 bases lay in between.

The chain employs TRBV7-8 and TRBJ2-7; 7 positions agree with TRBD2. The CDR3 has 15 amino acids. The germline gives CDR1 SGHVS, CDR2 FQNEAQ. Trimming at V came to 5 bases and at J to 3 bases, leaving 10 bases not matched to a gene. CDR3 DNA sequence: TGTGCCAGCAGCCGAGGGGCTAGCGGAGACTACGAGCAGTACTTC. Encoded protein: CASSRGASGDYEQYF.

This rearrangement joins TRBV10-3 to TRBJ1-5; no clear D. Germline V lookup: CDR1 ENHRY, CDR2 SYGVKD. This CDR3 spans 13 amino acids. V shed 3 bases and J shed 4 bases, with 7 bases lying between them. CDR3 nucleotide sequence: TGTGCCATCAGTGACCCCGGAAATCAGCCCCAGCATTTT. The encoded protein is CAISDPGNQPQHF.

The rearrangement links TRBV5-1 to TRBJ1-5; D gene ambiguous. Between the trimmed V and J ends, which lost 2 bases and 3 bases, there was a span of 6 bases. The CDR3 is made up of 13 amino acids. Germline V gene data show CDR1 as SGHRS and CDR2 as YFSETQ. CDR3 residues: CASSLGNNQPQHF. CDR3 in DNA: TGCGCCAGCAGCTTAGGGAACAATCAGCCCCAGCATTTT.

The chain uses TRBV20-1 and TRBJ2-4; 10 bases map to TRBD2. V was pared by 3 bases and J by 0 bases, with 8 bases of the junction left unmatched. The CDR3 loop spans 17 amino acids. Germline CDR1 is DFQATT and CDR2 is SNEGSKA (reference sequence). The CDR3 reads CSASEREGLSAKNIQYF. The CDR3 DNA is TGCAGTGCTAGTGAGCGGGAGGGCCTATCAGCCAAAAACATTCAGTACTTC.

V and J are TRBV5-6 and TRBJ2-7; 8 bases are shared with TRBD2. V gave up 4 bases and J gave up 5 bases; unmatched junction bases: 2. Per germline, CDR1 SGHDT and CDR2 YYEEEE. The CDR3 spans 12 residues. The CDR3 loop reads CASSPGGDEQYF. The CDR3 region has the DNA TGTGCCAGCAGCCCCGGGGGGGACGAGCAGTACTTC.

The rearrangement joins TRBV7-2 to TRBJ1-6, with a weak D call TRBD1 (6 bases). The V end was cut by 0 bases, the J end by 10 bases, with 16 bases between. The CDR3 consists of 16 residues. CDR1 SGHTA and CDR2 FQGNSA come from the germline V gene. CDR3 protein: CASSLAPDKGGSPLHF. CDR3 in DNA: TGTGCCAGCAGCTTAGCCCCGGACAAGGGGGGGTCACCCCTCCACTTT.

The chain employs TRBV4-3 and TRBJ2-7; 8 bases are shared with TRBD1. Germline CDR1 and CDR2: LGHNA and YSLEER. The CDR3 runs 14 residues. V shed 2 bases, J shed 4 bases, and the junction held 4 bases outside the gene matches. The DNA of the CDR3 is TGCGCCAGCAGCCAAACAGGGGGTGGATACGAGCAGTACTTC. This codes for CASSQTGGGYEQYF.